This T cell receptor beta chain is from a study of shared clonotypes between healthy human individuals. An approximately 220 ng quantity of DNA, about 30,000 T cell genomes, went into the sorted-subset replicate PCRs. The repertoire was sequenced with immunoSEQ multiplex PCR; TCRdb's copy has only in-frame clones and lacks some. The sample carries roughly 2.5 million clones, around 90% recorded once. General study points: Richness estimates generally favored naive over memory subsets.

As to this clone: What it binds is unknown.

The donors were adults (healthy and HIV-negative) with no recent acute infections or vaccinations. This sequence originates from a man aged 18-30 years in good health. The sample taken for sequencing was naive CD4+ T cells sorted from blood. Regarding subset: CD45RA+ positively selected.

The CDR3 DNA reads as TGTGCCAGCAGTGGGGAGGGCTCTGGAAACACCATATATTTT. Its translation is CASSGEGSGNTIYF. The J gene is TRBJ1-3, the V gene TRBV2; D remains ambiguous. There are 14 residues in the CDR3. The germline CDR1 and CDR2 sequences are SNHLY and FYNNEI. Trimming pared 4 bases from V and 0 bases from J, leaving 7 bases between.